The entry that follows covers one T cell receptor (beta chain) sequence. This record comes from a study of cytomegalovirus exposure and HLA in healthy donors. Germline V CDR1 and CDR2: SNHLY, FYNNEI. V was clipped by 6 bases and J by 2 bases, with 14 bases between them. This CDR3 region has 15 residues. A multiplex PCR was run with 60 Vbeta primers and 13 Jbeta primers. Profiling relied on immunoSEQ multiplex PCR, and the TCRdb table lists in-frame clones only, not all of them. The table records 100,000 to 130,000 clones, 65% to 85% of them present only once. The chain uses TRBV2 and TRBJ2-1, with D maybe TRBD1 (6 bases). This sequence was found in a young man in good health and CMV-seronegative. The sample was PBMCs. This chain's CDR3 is CASSPGHPTYNEQFF. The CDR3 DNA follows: TGTGCCAGCAGCCCGGGACACCCCACCTACAATGAGCAGTTCTTC. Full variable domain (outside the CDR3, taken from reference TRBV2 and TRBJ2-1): EPEVTQTPSHQVTQMGQEVILRCVPISNHLYFYWYRQILGQKVEFLVSFYNNEISEKSEIFDDQFSVERPDGSNFTLKIRSTKLEDSAMYFCASSPGHPTYNEQFFGPGTRLTVL.